Below are 29 T cell receptor beta chains sequenced from a single sample in a study of T cell responses to AZD1222 COVID-19 vaccine. Clones were read by immunoSEQ multiplex PCR, and TCRdb kept only the in-frame ones, dropping some. The sample holds approximately 110,000 clones; roughly 86% are singletons and the top ten take around 4%. This specimen was peripheral blood, taken 28 days after the second AZD1222 dose. The receptors derive from an adult who received the AZD1222 COVID-19 vaccine.

The J gene is TRBJ1-2, the V gene TRBV24-1; the match to TRBD1 covers 9 bases. V gave up 3 bases and J gave up 8 bases; unmatched junction bases: 9. Per the germline V gene, CDR1 is KGHDR and CDR2 is SFDVKD. The CDR3 is 15 amino acids. The DNA of the CDR3 is TGTGCCACCAGTGATGGCCTAGGGACAGGGAAAGGCTACACCTTC. Protein product: CATSDGLGTGKGYTF.

The chain recombines TRBV18 with TRBJ2-7; D tentatively reads TRBD1 or TRBD2 (5 bases each). V gave up 3 bases and J gave up 5 bases, with 14 bases separating them. This CDR3 is built from 14 residues. CDR1 and CDR2 from the germline V gene are KGHSH and LQKENI. The CDR3 is CASSPGTQDDEQYF. For the CDR3, the DNA is TGTGCCAGCTCACCCGGGACGCAAGACGACGAGCAGTACTTC.

Notes on this clone: Other nucleotide sequences in the sample specify the same CDR3. The CDR3 sequence is CASSLTGGYEQYF. CDR3 nucleotide sequence: TGTGCCAGCAGCTTGACAGGGGGCTACGAGCAGTACTTC. The V and J genes are TRBV7-3 and TRBJ2-7; 9 bases match TRBD1. The CDR3 sequence is 13 residues long. V shed 3 bases, J shed 3 bases, and the junction held 0 bases outside the gene matches. Germline lookup yields CDR1 SGHTA and CDR2 FQGTGA.

J is TRBJ1-6 and V is TRBV27, with 8 bases identical to TRBD1. The CDR3 runs 15 residues. V gave up 2 bases and J gave up 8 bases; unmatched junction bases: 5. Germline CDR1 is MNHEY and CDR2 is SMNVEV (reference sequence). CDR3 DNA sequence: TGTGCCAGCAGTTTAACAGGGGGTGGGTATTCACCCCTCCACTTT. The encoded protein is CASSLTGGGYSPLHF.

The genes are TRBV27 and TRBJ2-3; weak D call: TRBD2 (5 bases). Looked up from germline, CDR1 is MNHEY and CDR2 is SMNVEV (reference sequence). Deletions cut 7 bases from V and 1 base from J, with 15 bases between. There are 15 residues in the CDR3. The CDR3: CASMARVAGTDTQYF. The CDR3 bases are TGTGCCAGCATGGCGCGGGTGGCTGGCACAGATACGCAGTATTTT.

V gene TRBV7-3 combines with J gene TRBJ2-5; TRBD2 matches at 7 bases. Germline CDR1 SGHTA, CDR2 FQGTGA. The J segment lost 2 bases and the V segment lost 5 bases, leaving 2 bases of the junction unmatched. The CDR3 extends over 13 amino acids. The CDR3 protein is CASSRGGQETQYF. CDR3 coding DNA: TGTGCCAGCAGCCGCGGGGGACAAGAGACCCAGTACTTC.

This chain uses TRBV2 with TRBJ2-1; TRBD2 matches 13 bases. CDR3 length equals 18 residues. Germline V gene sequence: CDR1 SNHLY, CDR2 FYNNEI. Trimming removed 7 bases from V and 0 bases from J; junction bases left unmatched: 9. Here the CDR3 reads CASMGGTSGKSSYNEQFF. The CDR3 DNA follows: TGTGCCAGCATGGGCGGGACTAGCGGGAAAAGCTCCTACAATGAGCAGTTCTTC.

The V call is TRBV5-1, the J call TRBJ2-7; no clear D. Germline values: CDR1 SGHRS, CDR2 YFSETQ. CDR3 size: 13 residues. Deletions cut 5 bases from V and 3 bases from J, with 12 bases between. DNA of the CDR3: TGCGCCAGCAGTGAAGGAGTATTCTACGAGCAGTACTTC. Translating gives CASSEGVFYEQYF.

The chain joins TRBV7-2 to TRBJ2-7; D assignment may be TRBD1 or TRBD2 (6 bases each). The germline gives CDR1 SGHTA, CDR2 FQGNSA. The germline V and J ends were trimmed by 5 bases and 6 bases, with 17 bases remaining between them. The CDR3 is made up of 14 amino acids. The CDR3 sequence is CASSTTGRGGEQYF. The DNA for the CDR3 is TGTGCCAGCAGCACAACTGGCAGGGGAGGCGAGCAGTACTTC.

The gene calls are TRBV5-8 and TRBJ2-5; TRBD1 matches at 9 bases. The V gene's germline CDR1 is SGHTS and CDR2 YDEGEE. The CDR3 consists of 16 residues. V lost 1 base and J lost 5; bases outside the gene matches: 9. CDR3 sequence: CASSLKDRGRYETQYF. The CDR3, as DNA: TGTGCCAGCAGCTTGAAGGACAGGGGAAGGTATGAGACCCAGTACTTC.

This clone was recorded a few times. The chain couples TRBV5-6 to TRBJ1-1; D unresolved. The CDR3 contains 12 residues. The V gene's germline CDR1 is SGHDT and CDR2 YYEEEE. V lost 0 bases and J lost 8, with 8 bases in between. DNA of the CDR3: TGTGCCAGCAGCTTGGGGCAGACCGAAGCTTTCTTT. This sequence encodes CASSLGQTEAFF. The full variable domain, its missing parts supplied by reference TRBV5-6 and TRBJ1-1, is DAGVTQSPTHLIKTRGQQVTLRCSPKSGHDTVSWYQQALGQGPQFIFQYYEEEERQRGNFPDRFSGHQFPNYSSELNVNALLLGDSALYLCASSLGQTEAFFGQGTRLTVV.

The sample holds one count of this clone. The J gene is TRBJ1-6, the V gene TRBV7-2; 9 bases agree with TRBD1. CDR1 and CDR2 (germline): SGHTA, FQGNSA. This CDR3 comprises 15 residues. Trimming removed 5 bases from V and 7 bases from J; junction bases left unmatched: 6. For the CDR3, the DNA is TGTGCCAGCAGCAAGGACAGGGGTGGGAATTCACCCCTCCACTTT. Translating it yields CASSKDRGGNSPLHF.

This clone has a single count. This chain joins TRBV6-2 or TRBV6-3 and TRBJ2-1, with TRBD2 as a possible D gene (6 bases). Germline V gene lookup returns CDR1 MNHEY and CDR2 SVGEGT. This CDR3 spans 17 amino acids. The V end lost 2 bases, the J end lost 6 bases, and 20 bases lay between the germline ends. This CDR3 is CASSYPNRDSVSNEQFF. The CDR3 region has the DNA TGTGCCAGCAGTTACCCGAACCGGGACTCTGTCAGCAATGAGCAGTTCTTC.

The gene calls are TRBV10-3 and TRBJ1-2; 7 positions match TRBD1. J was trimmed by 6 bases and V by 2 bases; bases with no gene match: 6. CDR1 ENHRY and CDR2 SYGVKD come from the germline V gene. This CDR3 spans 14 amino acids. The CDR3: CAISEGGTAHGYTF. The CDR3 DNA reads as TGTGCCATCAGTGAGGGGGGGACAGCACATGGCTACACCTTC.

The CDR3 region has the DNA TGTGCCATCAGCCCCGAGAGCTACGAGCAGTACTTC. Translation: CAISPESYEQYF. This chain joins TRBV10-3 and TRBJ2-7; D uncertain. The germline V and J ends were trimmed by 6 bases and 3 bases, with 9 bases remaining between them. The CDR3 extends over 12 amino acids. The V gene's germline CDR1 is ENHRY and CDR2 SYGVKD.

The J gene is TRBJ2-5, the V gene TRBV24-1, with D unresolved. The V and J ends lost 9 bases and 5 bases respectively, with 9 bases between them. CDR1 is KGHDR and CDR2 is SFDVKD in the germline V gene. The CDR3 spans 11 residues. CDR3 sequence reads: CATGTRETQYF. Here the CDR3 DNA reads TGTGCCACCGGAACGAGGGAGACCCAGTACTTC.

In this sample, this clone turned up a few times. This chain joins TRBV5-4 and TRBJ2-3; the D gene could be TRBD1 or TRBD2 (5 bases each). The ends were cut back, 0 bases at V and 11 bases at J, with 10 bases in the middle. The CDR3 loop spans 12 amino acids. Looked up from germline, CDR1 is SGHNT and CDR2 is YYREEE (reference sequence). CDR3 in DNA: TGTGCCAGCAGCTTGGAGGCAGGGAGGCAGTATTTT. Translating gives CASSLEAGRQYF.

This chain links TRBV7-7 with TRBJ2-1; TRBD2 agrees at 13 bases. This CDR3 has 17 amino acids. From germline, CDR1 is SSHAT and CDR2 FNYEAQ (reference sequence). The junction had 11 bases not matched to a gene; V was cut back by 5 bases and J by 7 bases. The CDR3 sequence is CASSRTSGRSEVNEQFF. CDR3 DNA: TGTGCCAGCAGCCGGACTAGCGGGAGATCGGAGGTGAATGAGCAGTTCTTC.

This chain links TRBV15 with TRBJ1-5; no clear D gene. Trimming cost V 0 bases and J 4 bases, with 13 bases left between them. Germline V gives CDR1 LNHNV, CDR2 YYDKDF (reference sequence). This CDR3 has 16 amino acids. The chain's CDR3 is CATSRDITGGNQPQHF. DNA of the CDR3: TGTGCCACCAGCAGAGATATCACCGGAGGGAATCAGCCCCAGCATTTT.

The rearrangement joins TRBV4-1 to TRBJ2-1; D is uncertain. Trimming left V 0 bases short and J 8 bases short, with 17 bases between. The CDR3 has 16 amino acids. CDR1 and CDR2 from the germline V gene are MGHRA and YSYEKL. DNA for the CDR3: TGCGCCAGCAGCCAAGAACTTCGGCGGCCCACAGATGAGCAGTTCTTC. Protein: CASSQELRRPTDEQFF.

The chain carries TRBV28 and TRBJ2-1; D gene ambiguous. V was clipped by 3 bases and J by 0 bases, with 9 bases between them. Germline V gene lookup returns CDR1 MDHEN and CDR2 SYDVKM. This CDR3 region has 15 residues. CDR3 sequence (DNA): TGTGCCAGCAGTTTCCCCAGGTTCTCCTACAATGAGCAGTTCTTC. Encoded protein: CASSFPRFSYNEQFF.

This clone has more than one count but fewer than ten. This chain's CDR3 is CASSQEGSYNEQFF. The CDR3 nucleotides are TGCGCCAGCAGCCAAGAAGGTTCCTACAATGAGCAGTTCTTC. V usage is TRBV4-3 and J usage is TRBJ2-1, with no clear D. V was trimmed by 0 bases and J by 1 base, leaving 4 bases between them. The V gene's germline CDR1 is LGHNA and CDR2 YSLEER. This CDR3 contains 14 residues.

The CDR3 DNA reads TGCGCCAGCAGCAGTGGACAGGGGGGAACTGAAGCTTTCTTT. Its translation: CASSSGQGGTEAFF. The chain has TRBV5-1 and TRBJ1-1; 10 bases are a match to TRBD1. CDR3 length equals 14 residues. Losses at the gene ends were 4 bases for V and 5 bases for J; bases not matched to a gene: 5. Germline CDR1 SGHRS, CDR2 YFSETQ.

In nucleotides, the CDR3 is TGTGCCAGCAGTGAAAGACTACAGGGAAAAGCTTTCTTT. This sequence encodes CASSERLQGKAFF. The rearrangement uses TRBV6-1 and TRBJ1-1, with a tentative D call TRBD1 (6 bases). Per germline, CDR1 MNHNS and CDR2 SASEGT. Trimming took 2 bases from V and 9 from J, leaving 13 bases between them. There are 13 residues in the CDR3.

The chain uses TRBV4-2 and TRBJ2-1; 11 bases fit TRBD1. Trimming took 2 bases from V and 8 from J; bases not matched to a gene: 8. This CDR3 comprises 16 residues. The V gene's germline CDR1 is LGHNA and CDR2 YNFKEQ. This chain's CDR3 is CASSQKLGQGGHEQFF. The CDR3 DNA is TGTGCCAGCAGCCAAAAATTGGGACAGGGGGGCCATGAGCAGTTCTTC.

This sequence joins TRBV5-6 and TRBJ2-2, with 9 bases matching TRBD2. Germline assignment: CDR1 SGHDT and CDR2 YYEEEE. The CDR3 covers 16 residues. V was clipped by 4 bases and J by 2 bases; unmatched bases: 6. Here the CDR3 reads CASSPQAGGNTGELFF. The CDR3 DNA follows: TGTGCCAGCAGCCCGCAAGCGGGAGGAAACACCGGGGAGCTGTTTTTT.

The genes are TRBV30 and TRBJ1-2, with a possible D match to TRBD1 (5 bases). CDR1 is GTSNPN, CDR2 SVGIG, per germline (reference sequence). V lost 7 bases, J lost 3 bases, and 15 bases lay in between. This CDR3 region has 13 residues. The CDR3 DNA reads as TGTGCCTACAGGTTTTGGGGTGACTATGGCTACACCTTC. It codes for CAYRFWGDYGYTF.

This clone showed up just a few times. This chain joins TRBV19 and TRBJ1-3; no clear D. Looked up from germline, CDR1 is LNHDA and CDR2 is SQIVND (reference sequence). The CDR3 runs to 15 residues. Trimming removed 6 bases from V and 0 bases from J, with 12 bases in between. CDR3 in amino acids: CASSRPGNSGNTIYF. CDR3 DNA sequence: TGTGCCAGTAGCAGACCTGGGAACTCTGGAAACACCATATATTTT. Together with reference TRBV19 and TRBJ1-3, the CDR3 gives the full variable domain: DGGITQSPKYLFRKEGQNVTLSCEQNLNHDAMYWYRQDPGQGLRLIYYSQIVNDFQKGDIAEGYSVSREKKESFPLTVTSAQKNPTAFYLCASSRPGNSGNTIYFGEGSWLTVV.

The chain links TRBV7-2 to TRBJ1-1, with unresolved D. Deletions cut 1 base from V and 7 bases from J, with 16 bases between. This CDR3 is built from 15 residues. Per germline, CDR1 SGHTA and CDR2 FQGNSA. The CDR3 is CASSLGPSDWGEAFF. CDR3 nucleotide sequence: TGTGCCAGCAGCTTAGGACCGAGCGATTGGGGTGAAGCTTTCTTT.